This TCR beta chain was sequenced during a study of blood T cell repertoires in COVID-19. The CDR3 runs 16 residues. Measured with immunoSEQ multiplex PCR; TCRdb has only the in-frame clones, and not every one. The sample has some 140,000 clones; 70% to 90% are singletons. This sequence was found in a man aged 60-69 years with COVID-19, enrolled during active disease. The J gene is TRBJ1-6, the V gene TRBV21-1. TRBV21-1 is marked as a pseudogene. Sequenced: peripheral blood. CDR3 region: CASSKEARRPGVPLHF. CDR3 in DNA: TGTGCCAGCAGCAAAGAAGCGAGGCGACCGGGGGTACCCCTCCACTTT.